These 2 T cell receptor beta chains were sequenced from one sample in a study of T cell responses to AZD1222 COVID-19 vaccine. Assay used: immunoSEQ multiplex PCR; TCRdb lists only in-frame clones, some missing. The sample has some 200,000 clones, roughly 92% seen once. The material was peripheral blood, obtained 28 days after the second AZD1222 dose. The receptors were gathered from an adult who received the AZD1222 COVID-19 vaccine.

The rearrangement links TRBV28 to TRBJ1-2; unclear D gene. The CDR3 length is 12 residues. Trimming stripped 2 bases from V and 4 bases from J, with 5 bases between. CDR1 and CDR2 (germline): MDHEN, SYDVKM. CDR3 in DNA: TGTGCCAGCAGTTTAACCATCTATGGCTACACCTTC. This translates into CASSLTIYGYTF.

The J gene is TRBJ2-3, the V gene TRBV11-3, with 12 bases fitting TRBD2. The CDR3 runs to 15 residues. V lost 5 bases and J lost 2; bases outside the gene matches: 2. Looked up from germline, CDR1 is SGHNT and CDR2 is YENEEA. The CDR3 protein is CASSRTSGATDTQYF. The DNA of the CDR3 is TGTGCCAGCAGCCGGACTAGCGGGGCCACAGATACGCAGTATTTT.